This T cell receptor beta chain emerged from a study of T cell responses to AZD1222 COVID-19 vaccine. CDR1 and CDR2 from the germline V gene are SNHLY and FYNNEI. V shed 8 bases and J 2 bases; nucleotides not matched to a gene: 5. This CDR3 region has 15 residues. Study-level findings and limits: Reportedly, nearly half the spike-specific TCRs target unmutated variant regions. Mostly white British, mostly female donors; authors suggested clonal diversity may be underestimated.

Turning to this clone: Its antigen remains unidentified.

Profiled with immunoSEQ multiplex PCR; TCRdb holds only in-frame clones, not every one. The repertoire holds about 180,000 clones, more than 75% seen once, with roughly a quarter in the top ten. The rearrangement uses TRBV2 and TRBJ2-2; 10 bases fit TRBD1. This specimen was peripheral blood, taken 28 days after the second AZD1222 dose. This clonotype originated in an adult who received the AZD1222 COVID-19 vaccine. CDR3 loop: CASAGQGRNTGELFF. CDR3 in DNA: TGTGCCAGCGCGGGACAGGGGCGAAACACCGGGGAGCTGTTTTTT. Full variable domain (remainder filled in from reference TRBV2 and TRBJ2-2): EPEVTQTPSHQVTQMGQEVILRCVPISNHLYFYWYRQILGQKVEFLVSFYNNEISEKSEIFDDQFSVERPDGSNFTLKIRSTKLEDSAMYFCASAGQGRNTGELFFGEGSRLTVL.